The clone carrying this TCR beta chain was seen once. Its antigen remains unknown. Per germline, CDR1 SGHAT and CDR2 FQNNGV. V lost 2 bases and J lost 4, with 8 bases in between. This CDR3 spans 13 amino acids. The data stem from a study of memory CD4+ T cells and cytomegalovirus serostatus. Study observations and caveats: Each of around 69 CMV-associated TCRbeta sequences occurred in one to five individuals.

Single viable CD3+CD4+CD8-CD45RO+ cells were sorted as the memory CD4+ T cells. Here immunoSEQ multiplex PCR was the method, and the copy in TCRdb shows in-frame clones only, minus some. The sample has 35,000 to 45,000 clones; over 60% are singletons. The receptor was isolated from an adult in good health and CMV-seronegative. Material: memory CD4+ T cells from blood. V is TRBV11-2 and J is TRBJ1-1; D remains unclear. The CDR3 DNA is TGTGCCAGCAGCTTACGAGGCGCCACTGAAGCTTTCTTT. Its protein product is CASSLRGATEAFF.